Shown below are 3 T cell receptor beta chains from a single sample sequenced in a study of blood T cell repertoires in COVID-19. The method was immunoSEQ multiplex PCR; TCRdb's version includes in-frame clones alone and lacks a portion of them. The repertoire consists of 200,000 to 300,000 clones, with around four fifths occurring once and the leading ten covering around 6.5%. Sequencing was carried out using peripheral blood. The receptors stem from a woman aged 55-69 years with active or convalescent COVID-19.

The chain combines TRBV5-6 with TRBJ2-3; D might be TRBD1 (5 bases). V shed 2 bases and J shed 0 bases, with 13 bases lying between them. Germline V lookup: CDR1 SGHDT, CDR2 YYEEEE. This CDR3 region has 16 residues. CDR3 sequence (DNA): TGTGCCAGCAGCTTACTGACAGCGCCCAGCACAGATACGCAGTATTTT. It translates to CASSLLTAPSTDTQYF. The full variable domain, rest sourced from reference TRBV5-6 and TRBJ2-3, is DAGVTQSPTHLIKTRGQQVTLRCSPKSGHDTVSWYQQALGQGPQFIFQYYEEEERQRGNFPDRFSGHQFPNYSSELNVNALLLGDSALYLCASSLLTAPSTDTQYFGPGTRLTVL.

V usage is TRBV6-5 and J usage is TRBJ1-5; D is perhaps TRBD1 (6 bases). The CDR3 covers 15 residues. Trimming took 5 bases from V and 2 from J, leaving 13 bases between them. Germline V gene sequence: CDR1 MNHEY, CDR2 SVGAGI. The CDR3, as DNA: TGTGCCAGCAGTAGGGGGAGGGGGGGCAATCAGCCCCAGCATTTT. Amino acid sequence: CASSRGRGGNQPQHF.

A few counts support this clone. J is TRBJ1-2 and V is TRBV3-1 (or the pseudogene TRBV3-2); D might be TRBD1 (6 bases). The germline V gene encodes CDR1 LGHDT and CDR2 YNNKEL (reference sequence). Trimming removed 1 base from V and 2 bases from J, with 17 bases in between. This CDR3 is 17 amino acids long. The CDR3 DNA reads TGTGCCAGCAGCCAAGGGGGTTGGGGGCAGATGAACTATGGCTACACCTTC. Translating it yields CASSQGGWGQMNYGYTF.